This entry lists 7 T cell receptor beta chains sequenced from one sample in a study of cytomegalovirus exposure and HLA in healthy donors. PCR used 60 Vbeta primers and 13 Jbeta primers. Method: immunoSEQ multiplex PCR; TCRdb's copy keeps in-frame clones and lacks some. The repertoire holds approximately 90,000 clones, with just under 70% as singletons. The sample was PBMCs. These receptors came from a woman aged 50 to 65 in good health and CMV-seropositive.

This clone was counted between two and nine times. The J gene is TRBJ2-7, the V gene TRBV28, with a weak D call TRBD1 (6 bases). This CDR3 has 14 residues. With 5 bases removed from V and 2 bases from J, the gap between germline ends came to 13 bases. Germline V CDR1 and CDR2: MDHEN, SYDVKM. The CDR3 loop is CASSPTGYPYEQYF. CDR3 in DNA: TGTGCCAGCAGTCCAACAGGGTACCCCTACGAGCAGTACTTC.

The J gene is TRBJ1-4, the V gene TRBV28; 10 bases align to TRBD1. Trimming at V came to 1 base and at J to 6 bases, leaving 2 bases not matched to a gene. Germline V gene data show CDR1 as MDHEN and CDR2 as SYDVKM. The CDR3 is 15 residues long. The CDR3: CASSLLGTGDEKLFF. CDR3 sequence (DNA): TGTGCCAGCAGTTTATTGGGGACAGGGGATGAAAAACTGTTTTTT. The full variable domain, in which reference TRBV28 and TRBJ1-4 provide the parts outside the CDR3, is DVKVTQSSRYLVKRTGEKVFLECVQDMDHENMFWYRQDPGLGLRLIYFSYDVKMKEKGDIPEGYSVSREKKERFSLILESASTNQTSMYLCASSLLGTGDEKLFFGSGTQLSVL.

V is TRBV10-3 and J is TRBJ2-3; 12 nucleotides agree with TRBD2. This CDR3 is built from 16 residues. Germline V CDR1 and CDR2: ENHRY, SYGVKD. Trimming took 3 bases from V and 3 from J; bases not matched to a gene: 4. CDR3 in amino acids: CAISDTSGRTTDTQYF. CDR3 in DNA: TGTGCCATCAGTGACACTAGCGGGAGGACAACAGATACGCAGTATTTT.

This clone has just one count. The chain recombines TRBV6-4 with TRBJ2-3, with 11 bases lining up with TRBD2. Germline V gene lookup returns CDR1 MRHNA and CDR2 SNTAGT. Trimming cost V 6 bases and J 1 base; bases outside gene matches: 6. The CDR3 spans 16 residues. Written as DNA, the CDR3 is TGTGCCAGCAGCATACTAGCGGGAGTGGGCACAGATACGCAGTATTTT. Residues: CASSILAGVGTDTQYF.

The chain has TRBV12-1 and TRBJ2-7; TRBD2, the D gene given by the table, was not confirmed from the DNA. TRBV12-1 is deemed a pseudogene. CDR3 length: 15 amino acids. As DNA, the CDR3 is TGTGCCAGCAGCTGGGCTAGCGGGCCTCCCTACGAGCAGTACTTC. It encodes CASSWASGPPYEQYF.

This chain uses TRBV28 with TRBJ1-1; no clear D. Germline CDR1 reads MDHEN; CDR2 reads SYDVKM. The CDR3 runs 14 residues. V shed 0 bases and J shed 6 bases, with 11 bases lying between them. Here the CDR3 reads CASSLWGRSAEAFF. The CDR3, as DNA: TGTGCCAGCAGTTTATGGGGCAGGTCCGCTGAAGCTTTCTTT.

V and J are TRBV5-5 and TRBJ1-4, with 7 bases matching TRBD1. The CDR3 loop spans 14 amino acids. Trimming cost V 7 bases and J 2 bases; bases outside gene matches: 5. Germline V gene lookup returns CDR1 SGHKS and CDR2 YYEKEE (reference sequence). This chain's CDR3 is CASGRGWTNEKLFF. CDR3 coding DNA: TGTGCCAGCGGCAGGGGGTGGACTAATGAAAAACTGTTTTTT.